This T cell receptor beta chain comes out of a study of shared clonotypes between healthy human individuals. Several immunoSEQ plates held equal portions of the genomic DNA taken from each subset. Here immunoSEQ multiplex PCR was the method, and the copy in TCRdb shows in-frame clones only, minus some. The repertoire holds fewer than 3 million clones, with around 92% as singletons. A word on this clone: Additional DNA sequences in this sample encode the identical CDR3.

The CDR3 spans 13 residues. Trimming shortened V by 5 bases and J by 2 bases, and 9 bases separated the two germline ends. Per the germline V gene, CDR1 is SGHTA and CDR2 is FQGNSA. This TCR came from a man between 18 and 29 years old in good health. Some clones in this sample may be carry-over from other donors' samples. The sample taken for sequencing was naive CD4+ T cells from PBMCs. Subset in this sample: CD45RA+ positively selected. This chain joins TRBV7-2 and TRBJ1-2; weak D call: TRBD1 (6 bases). DNA of the CDR3: TGTGCCAGCAGCCCCGACAGGAACTATGGCTACACCTTC. It specifies CASSPDRNYGYTF.